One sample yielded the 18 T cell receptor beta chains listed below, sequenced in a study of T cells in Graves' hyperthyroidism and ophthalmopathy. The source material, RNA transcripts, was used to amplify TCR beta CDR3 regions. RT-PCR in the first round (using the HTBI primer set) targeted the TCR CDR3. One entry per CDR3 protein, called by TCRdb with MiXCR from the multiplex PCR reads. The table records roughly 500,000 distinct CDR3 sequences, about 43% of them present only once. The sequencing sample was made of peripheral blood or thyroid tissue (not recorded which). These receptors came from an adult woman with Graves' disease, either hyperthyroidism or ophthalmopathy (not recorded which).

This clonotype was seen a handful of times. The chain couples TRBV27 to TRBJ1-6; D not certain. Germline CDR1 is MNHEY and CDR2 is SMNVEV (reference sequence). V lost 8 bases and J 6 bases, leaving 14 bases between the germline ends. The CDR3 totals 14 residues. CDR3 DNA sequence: TGTGCCAGCTCTATCGGTCAGAGTAATTCACCCCTCCACTTT. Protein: CASSIGQSNSPLHF.

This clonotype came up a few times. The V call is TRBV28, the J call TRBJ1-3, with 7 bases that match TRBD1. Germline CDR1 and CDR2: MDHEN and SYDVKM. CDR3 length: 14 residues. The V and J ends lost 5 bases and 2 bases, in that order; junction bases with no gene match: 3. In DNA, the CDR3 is TGTGCCAGCAGTACAGGGGAGACTGGAAACACCATATATTTT. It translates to CASSTGETGNTIYF.

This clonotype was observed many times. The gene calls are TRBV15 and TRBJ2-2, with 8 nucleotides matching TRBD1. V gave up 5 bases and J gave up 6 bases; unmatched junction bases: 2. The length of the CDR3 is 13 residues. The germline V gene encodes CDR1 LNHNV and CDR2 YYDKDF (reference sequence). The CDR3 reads CATSYRGAGELFF. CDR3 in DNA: TGTGCCACCAGCTACAGGGGGGCCGGGGAGCTGTTTTTT. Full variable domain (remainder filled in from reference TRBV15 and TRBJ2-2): DAMVIQNPRYQVTQFGKPVTLSCSQTLNHNVMYWYQQKSSQAPKLLFHYYDKDFNNEADTPDNFQSRRPNTSFCFLDIRSPGLGDTAMYLCATSYRGAGELFFGEGSRLTVL.

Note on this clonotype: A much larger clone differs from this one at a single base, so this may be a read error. The CDR3 nucleotides read TGTGCCAGCATGGGACAGGCGAACACTGAAGCTTTCTTT. This codes for CASMGQANTEAFF. The V gene is TRBV2, the J gene TRBJ1-1; 8 bases align to TRBD1. Germline V gene sequence: CDR1 SNHLY, CDR2 FYNNEI. The CDR3 spans 13 residues. Unmatched junction bases numbered 2, after V lost 7 bases and J lost 1 base.

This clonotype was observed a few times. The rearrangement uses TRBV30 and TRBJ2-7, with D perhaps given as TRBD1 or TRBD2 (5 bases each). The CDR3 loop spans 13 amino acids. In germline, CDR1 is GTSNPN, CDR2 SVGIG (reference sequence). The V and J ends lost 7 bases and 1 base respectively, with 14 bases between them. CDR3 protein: CASRDRRSYEQYF. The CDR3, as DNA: TGTGCCTCCAGGGACCGGCGGTCCTACGAGCAGTACTTC. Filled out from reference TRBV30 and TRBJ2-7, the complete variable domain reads SQTIHQWPATLVQPVGSPLSLECTVEGTSNPNLYWYRQAAGRGLQLLFYSVGIGQISSEVPQNLSASRPQDRQFILSSKKLLLSDSGFYLCASRDRRSYEQYFGPGTRLTVT.

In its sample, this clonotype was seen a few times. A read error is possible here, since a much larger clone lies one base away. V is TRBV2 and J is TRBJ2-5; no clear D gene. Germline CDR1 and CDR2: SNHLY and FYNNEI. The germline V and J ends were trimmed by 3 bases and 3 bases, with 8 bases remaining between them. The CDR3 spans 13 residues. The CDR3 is CASSEETEETQYF. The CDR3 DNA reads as TGTGCCAGCAGTGAGGAAACTGAAGAGACCCAGTACTTC.

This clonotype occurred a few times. Written as DNA, the CDR3 is TGCGCCACCGGCCCCTGGAGGGCAGTGGGGCAGTACTTC. Its protein product is CATGPWRAVGQYF. The chain combines TRBV10-2 with TRBJ2-7, with D tentatively TRBD2 (6 bases). This CDR3 has 13 amino acids. Germline V CDR1 and CDR2: WSHSY, SAAADI. Trimming cost V 10 bases and J 9 bases, with 22 bases left between them.

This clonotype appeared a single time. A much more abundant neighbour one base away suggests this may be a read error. The chain's CDR3 is CASSYSWGNTEAFF. The CDR3 DNA reads TGTGCCAGCAGTTACTCATGGGGGAACACTGAAGCTTTCTTT. The chain links TRBV6-9 to TRBJ1-1; D gene ambiguous. Germline V CDR1 and CDR2: MNHGY, SVAAGI. V was shortened by 3 bases and J by 1 base, with 9 bases between the two germline ends. The CDR3 has 14 residues.

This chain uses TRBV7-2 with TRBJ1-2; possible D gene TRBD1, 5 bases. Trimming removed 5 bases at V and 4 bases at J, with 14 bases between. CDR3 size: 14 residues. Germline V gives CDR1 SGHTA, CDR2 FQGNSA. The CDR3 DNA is TGTGCCAGCAGCCAGGGAGCAATACTCTATGGCTACACCTTC. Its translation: CASSQGAILYGYTF.

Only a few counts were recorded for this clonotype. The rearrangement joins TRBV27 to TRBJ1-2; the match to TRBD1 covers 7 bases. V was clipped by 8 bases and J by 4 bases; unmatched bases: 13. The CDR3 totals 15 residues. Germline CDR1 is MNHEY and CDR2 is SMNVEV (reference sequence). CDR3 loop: CASRIQTGMGYGYTF. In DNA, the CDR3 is TGTGCCAGCCGAATCCAGACAGGGATGGGCTATGGCTACACCTTC.

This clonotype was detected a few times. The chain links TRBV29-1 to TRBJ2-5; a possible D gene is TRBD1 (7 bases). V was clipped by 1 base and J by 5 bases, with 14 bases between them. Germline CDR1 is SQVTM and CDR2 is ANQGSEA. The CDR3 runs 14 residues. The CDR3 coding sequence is TGCAGCGTTGAAGGGACAGGCGCGGGGGAGACCCAGTACTTC. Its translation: CSVEGTGAGETQYF. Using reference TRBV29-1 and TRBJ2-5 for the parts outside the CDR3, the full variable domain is SAVISQKPSRDICQRGTSLTIQCQVDSQVTMMFWYRQQPGQSLTLIATANQGSEATYESGFVIDKFPISRPNLTFSTLTVSNMSPEDSSIYLCSVEGTGAGETQYFGPGTRLLVL.

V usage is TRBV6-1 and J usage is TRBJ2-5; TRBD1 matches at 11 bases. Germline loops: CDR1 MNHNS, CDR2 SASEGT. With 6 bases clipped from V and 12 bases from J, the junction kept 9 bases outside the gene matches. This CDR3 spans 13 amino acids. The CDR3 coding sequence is TGTGCCAGCAGGGCCTCCGGACAGGGGGCGGAGTACTTC. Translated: CASRASGQGAEYF.

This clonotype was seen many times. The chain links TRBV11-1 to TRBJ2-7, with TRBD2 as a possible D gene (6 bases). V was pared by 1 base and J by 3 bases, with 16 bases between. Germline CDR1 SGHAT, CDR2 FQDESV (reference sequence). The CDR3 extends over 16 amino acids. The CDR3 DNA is TGTGCCAGCAGCTTAGGTTTGGTAGCGGCGTACTACGAGCAGTACTTC. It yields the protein CASSLGLVAAYYEQYF.

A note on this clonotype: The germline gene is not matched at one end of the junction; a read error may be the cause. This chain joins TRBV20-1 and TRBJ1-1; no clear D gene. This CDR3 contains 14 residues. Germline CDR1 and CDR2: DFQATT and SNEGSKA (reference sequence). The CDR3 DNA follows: TGCGGTGATAGAGGGTTGACTGGGAACACTGAAGCGTTCTTT. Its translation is CGDRGLTGNTEAFF.

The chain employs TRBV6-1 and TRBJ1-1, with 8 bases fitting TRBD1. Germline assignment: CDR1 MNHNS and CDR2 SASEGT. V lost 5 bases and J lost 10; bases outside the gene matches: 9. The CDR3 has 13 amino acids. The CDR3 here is CASSTRTGKGAFF. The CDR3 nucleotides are TGTGCCAGCAGTACCCGGACAGGGAAGGGAGCTTTCTTT.

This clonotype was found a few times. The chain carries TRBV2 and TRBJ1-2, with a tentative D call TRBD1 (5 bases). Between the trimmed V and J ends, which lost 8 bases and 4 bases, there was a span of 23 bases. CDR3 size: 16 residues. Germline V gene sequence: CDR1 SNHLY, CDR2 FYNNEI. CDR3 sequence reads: CASSPPSVGAGYGYTF. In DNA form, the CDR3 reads TGTGCCAGCTCACCACCCTCAGTCGGGGCCGGCTATGGCTACACCTTC.

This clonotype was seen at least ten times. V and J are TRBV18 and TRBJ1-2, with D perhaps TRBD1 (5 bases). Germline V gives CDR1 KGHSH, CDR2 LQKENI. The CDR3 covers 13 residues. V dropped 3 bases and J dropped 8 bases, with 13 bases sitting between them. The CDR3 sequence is CASSPDSKHGYTF. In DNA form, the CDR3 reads TGTGCCAGCTCACCCGACAGCAAACACGGCTACACCTTC.

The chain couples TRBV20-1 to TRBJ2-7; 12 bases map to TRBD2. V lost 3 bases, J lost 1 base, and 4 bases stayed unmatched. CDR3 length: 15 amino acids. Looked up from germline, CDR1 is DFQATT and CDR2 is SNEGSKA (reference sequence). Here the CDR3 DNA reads TGCAGTGCTAGGACTAGCGGGGGTTCATCCTACGAGCAGTACTTC. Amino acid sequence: CSARTSGGSSYEQYF.